This T cell receptor (beta chain) was found in a study of vaccination and CD4 T cells after COVID-19. This clonotype has more than one count but fewer than ten. Its antigen is not known. Germline CDR1 DFQATT, CDR2 SNEGSKA (reference sequence). This CDR3 is 11 amino acids long. The V and J ends lost 1 base and 6 bases respectively, with 5 bases between them. Cultured CD4+ T cells had their DNA profiled by the Oncomine TCR Beta short-read assay. Using its own MiXCR run on the PCR reads, TCRdb lists one record per CDR3 protein. The table includes about 16,000 distinct CDR3 sequences, approximately 57% detected once. Treatment indicated: roughly 10-day PBMC culture with coronavirus spike peptide pools or control peptides (ViraFEST assay).

This chain uses TRBV20-1 with TRBJ2-3, with D perhaps assigned TRBD1 or TRBD2 (5 bases each). The specimen was CD4+ T cells from blood, cultured in vitro. The TCR sequence derives from a human donor who had recovered from COVID-19. CDR3 nucleotide sequence: TGCAGTGCTAGAGGGGGGGATACGCAGTATTTT. Translation: CSARGGDTQYF.